The 4 T cell receptor beta chains below all came from one sample that was sequenced in a study of cytomegalovirus exposure and HLA in healthy donors. The PCR ran on 60 Vbeta and 13 Jbeta primers. The repertoire was sequenced with immunoSEQ multiplex PCR; TCRdb's copy has only in-frame clones and lacks some. Of around 100,000 clones in the sample, roughly 78% were seen once. Specimen: PBMCs. The receptors here all came from a man aged 25-45 years in good health and CMV-seronegative.

This clone has only one observation. The chain employs TRBV27 and TRBJ2-7, with TRBD2 identical over 9 bases. Trimming at V came to 9 bases and at J to 2 bases, leaving 5 bases not matched to a gene. CDR1 and CDR2 from the germline V gene are MNHEY and SMNVEV (reference sequence). CDR3 length: 13 residues. The CDR3 is CASRRTSAYEQYF. For the CDR3, the DNA is TGTGCCAGTCGTCGGACTAGCGCCTACGAGCAGTACTTC.

DNA for the CDR3: TGTGCCAGCAGGGGTCGAGGACAAGGATGGGCGGGAGCCCAGTACTTC. It encodes CASRGRGQGWAGAQYF. The chain carries TRBV27 and TRBJ2-5; 7 nucleotides line up with TRBD2. Germline V gene lookup returns CDR1 MNHEY and CDR2 SMNVEV (reference sequence). CDR3 size: 16 residues. After removal of 6 bases from V and 9 bases from J, the junction contained 19 bases not matched to a gene.

The V call is TRBV5-1, the J call TRBJ2-7; 8 nucleotides agree with TRBD1. The CDR3 runs 17 residues. The germline gives CDR1 SGHRS, CDR2 YFSETQ. V was clipped by 1 base and J by 3 bases; unmatched bases: 12. CDR3 in amino acids: CASSLFGRGQIHYEQYF. CDR3 bases: TGCGCCAGCAGCTTGTTCGGCAGGGGGCAAATCCACTACGAGCAGTACTTC.

This clone was recorded only once. The chain has TRBV30 and TRBJ1-2, with no clear D. The CDR3 covers 14 residues. V lost 4 bases, J lost 4 bases, and 16 bases lay in between. Per germline, CDR1 GTSNPN and CDR2 SVGIG (reference sequence). The CDR3 DNA sequence: TGTGCCTGGACCGAATTAGGCAGGATCTATGGCTACACCTTC. As protein: CAWTELGRIYGYTF.